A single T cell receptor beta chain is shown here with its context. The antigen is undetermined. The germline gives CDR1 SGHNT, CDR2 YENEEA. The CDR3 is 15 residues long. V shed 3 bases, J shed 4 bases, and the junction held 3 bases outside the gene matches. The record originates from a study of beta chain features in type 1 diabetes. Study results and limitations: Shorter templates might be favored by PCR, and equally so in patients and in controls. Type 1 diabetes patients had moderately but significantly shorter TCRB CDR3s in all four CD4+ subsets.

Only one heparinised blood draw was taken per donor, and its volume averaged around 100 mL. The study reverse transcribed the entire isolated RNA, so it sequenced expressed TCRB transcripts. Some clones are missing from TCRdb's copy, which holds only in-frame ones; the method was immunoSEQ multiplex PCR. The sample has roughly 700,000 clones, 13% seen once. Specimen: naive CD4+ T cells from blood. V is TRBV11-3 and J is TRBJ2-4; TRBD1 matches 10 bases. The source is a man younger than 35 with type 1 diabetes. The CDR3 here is CASSFPGQGKNIQYF. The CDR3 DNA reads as TGTGCCAGCAGCTTCCCGGGACAGGGGAAAAACATTCAGTACTTC.